The 30 T cell receptor beta chains presented below share a single source sample, sequenced in a study of cytomegalovirus exposure and HLA in healthy donors. 60 Vbeta and 13 Jbeta primers were used in PCR. Sequencing was performed with immunoSEQ multiplex PCR; in TCRdb, only in-frame clones are kept and a portion is missing. The table lists more than 85,000 clones, about 12% of them singletons, with around 16% in the top ten. Material: PBMCs. These receptors all stem from a man aged 35 to 55 in good health and CMV-seropositive.

This clone was counted a few times. The genes are TRBV2 and TRBJ2-1, with D possibly matching TRBD2 (5 bases). Deletions cut 4 bases from V and 6 bases from J, with 13 bases between. The CDR3 loop spans 14 amino acids. CDR1 is SNHLY, CDR2 FYNNEI, per germline. CDR3 protein: CASSVDYNRNEQFF. CDR3 coding DNA: TGTGCCAGCAGTGTCGACTACAACCGCAATGAGCAGTTCTTC.

This clone was picked up a small number of times. V and J are TRBV29-1 and TRBJ2-7; maybe TRBD1 (6 bases). Per the germline V gene, CDR1 is SQVTM and CDR2 is ANQGSEA. The CDR3 totals 13 residues. V was trimmed by 6 bases and J by 3 bases, leaving 15 bases between them. This chain's CDR3 is CSVTLPDSYEQYF. For the CDR3, the DNA is TGCAGCGTGACCCTTCCGGACAGCTACGAGCAGTACTTC.

The chain couples TRBV27 to TRBJ2-2, with TRBD2 matching 7 bases. The CDR3 has 14 amino acids. Germline lookup yields CDR1 MNHEY and CDR2 SMNVEV (reference sequence). The V segment lost 6 bases and the J segment 6 bases; nucleotides outside the gene matches: 7. CDR3 loop: CASSPRLAAGELFF. The CDR3 DNA reads as TGTGCCAGCAGCCCCAGGCTAGCGGCCGGGGAGCTGTTTTTT.

In this sample, this clone turned up a few times. The CDR3 sequence: CATSPGLAGAGGELFF. The CDR3 coding sequence is TGTGCCACCAGTCCCGGGCTAGCGGGGGCAGGCGGGGAGCTGTTTTTT. This chain connects TRBV15 to TRBJ2-2; 10 bases line up with TRBD2. Germline values: CDR1 LNHNV, CDR2 YYDKDF (reference sequence). V dropped 6 bases and J dropped 7; count of bases not matched to a gene: 11. This CDR3 is built from 16 residues. The full variable domain, in which reference TRBV15 and TRBJ2-2 provide the parts outside the CDR3, is DAMVIQNPRYQVTQFGKPVTLSCSQTLNHNVMYWYQQKSSQAPKLLFHYYDKDFNNEADTPDNFQSRRPNTSFCFLDIRSPGLGDTAMYLCATSPGLAGAGGELFFGEGSRLTVL.

This clone has just a few counts. The rearrangement joins TRBV9 to TRBJ1-2, with 7 bases aligning to TRBD1. CDR1 SGDLS and CDR2 YYNGEE come from the germline V gene. The CDR3 contains 15 residues. V lost 0 bases and J lost 0; bases outside the gene matches: 2. The CDR3 is CASSVVGTANYGYTF. The CDR3 nucleotides are TGTGCCAGCAGCGTAGTTGGGACAGCTAACTATGGCTACACCTTC.

This clone was observed a few times. The V and J genes are TRBV5-1 and TRBJ2-5, with D hard to call. Trimming cost V 3 bases and J 0 bases, with 9 bases left between them. Germline V lookup: CDR1 SGHRS, CDR2 YFSETQ. This CDR3 contains 14 residues. The CDR3 DNA is TGCGCCAGCAGCTCGCGACACCACCAAGAGACCCAGTACTTC. Translating it yields CASSSRHHQETQYF. The complete variable domain, with remaining parts taken from reference TRBV5-1 and TRBJ2-5, reads KAGVTQTPRYLIKTRGQQVTLSCSPISGHRSVSWYQQTPGQGLQFLFEYFSETQRNKGNFPGRFSGRQFSNSRSEMNVSTLELGDSALYLCASSSRHHQETQYFGPGTRLLVL.

This clone was seen a few times. The V and J genes are TRBV19 and TRBJ2-2; D gene uncertain. The V and J ends lost 3 bases and 5 bases respectively, with 10 bases between them. This CDR3 region has 14 residues. Germline CDR1 and CDR2: LNHDA and SQIVND (reference sequence). In DNA form, the CDR3 reads TGTGCCAGTAGTATCCAGTTCAGGACCGGGGAGCTGTTTTTT. Protein sequence: CASSIQFRTGELFF.

A few counts support this clone. The chain is built from TRBV7-9 and TRBJ2-7, with 7 bases lining up with TRBD1. Germline CDR1 SEHNR, CDR2 FQNEAQ (reference sequence). The trim removed 1 base at V and 0 bases at J, leaving 3 bases unmatched. This CDR3 spans 15 amino acids. The CDR3 sequence is CASSLVGQPSYEQYF. The CDR3 bases are TGTGCCAGCAGCTTAGTGGGACAGCCCTCCTACGAGCAGTACTTC.

The chain carries TRBV4-1 and TRBJ2-2; D unresolved. Per germline, CDR1 MGHRA and CDR2 YSYEKL. V was trimmed by 3 bases and J by 4 bases, leaving 12 bases between them. The CDR3 extends over 15 amino acids. The CDR3 DNA follows: TGCGCCAGCAGCCACCCCCAGCCGGGCACCGGGGAGCTGTTTTTT. Amino acids: CASSHPQPGTGELFF.

The rearrangement links TRBV21-1 to TRBJ2-6; TRBD1, as called in the table, went unchecked against the DNA. TRBV21-1 is a documented pseudogene. The CDR3 runs to 14 residues. CDR3 residues: CASTSGSGANVLTF. The DNA of the CDR3 is TGTGCCAGCACCTCAGGCTCTGGGGCCAACGTCCTGACTTTC.

This chain connects TRBV19 to TRBJ2-6; a possible D gene is TRBD1 (7 bases). Between the trimmed V and J ends, which lost 7 bases and 1 base, there was a span of 20 bases. The germline V gene encodes CDR1 LNHDA and CDR2 SQIVND (reference sequence). The length of the CDR3 is 18 residues. Here the CDR3 reads CASTLGGTVESGANVLTF. CDR3 nucleotide sequence: TGTGCCAGTACCCTAGGGGGGACAGTTGAGTCTGGGGCCAACGTCCTGACTTTC.

This chain connects TRBV21-1 to TRBJ2-2; the table's D call, TRBD1, was not checked against the DNA. TRBV21-1 is deemed a pseudogene. The CDR3 consists of 16 residues. The CDR3: CASSSRTSRGPGELFF. The DNA for the CDR3 is TGTGCCAGCAGCTCGCGAACCTCCAGGGGACCCGGGGAGCTGTTTTTT.

This clone was seen only a few times. The CDR3 DNA reads as TGCGCCAGCAGCCCCGGGACATCCCTAGCCCTCAGCGGTACGCAGTATTTT. This gives the protein CASSPGTSLALSGTQYF. This chain joins TRBV5-1 and TRBJ2-3, with D perhaps TRBD1 (6 bases). CDR3 length: 17 residues. V shed 4 bases and J shed 8 bases, with 26 bases lying between them. Germline V gene data show CDR1 as SGHRS and CDR2 as YFSETQ.

In nucleotides, the CDR3 is TGTGCCAGCAGTTTTCGGACTACCGACTACGAGCAGTACTTC. Amino acid sequence: CASSFRTTDYEQYF. This rearrangement joins TRBV6-4 to TRBJ2-7, with TRBD2 as a possible D gene (6 bases). Trimming stripped 5 bases from V and 3 bases from J, with 14 bases between. This CDR3 contains 14 residues. CDR1 and CDR2 from the germline V gene are MRHNA and SNTAGT.

The chain uses TRBV19 and TRBJ1-2, with 8 bases identical to TRBD1. Germline V gene sequence: CDR1 LNHDA, CDR2 SQIVND (reference sequence). The CDR3 runs 13 residues. J was trimmed by 6 bases and V by 7 bases; bases with no gene match: 7. CDR3 amino acids: CASKIPGQDGYTF. In nucleotides, the CDR3 is TGTGCCAGTAAAATACCGGGACAGGATGGCTACACCTTC.

The J gene is TRBJ2-1, the V gene TRBV9; 9 bases match TRBD1. The ends lost 3 bases at V and 1 base at J; junction bases unmatched: 5. CDR1 SGDLS and CDR2 YYNGEE come from the germline V gene. There are 16 residues in the CDR3. CDR3 in amino acids: CASSGTGAVSYNEQFF. The DNA of the CDR3 is TGTGCCAGCAGCGGGACAGGGGCAGTTTCCTACAATGAGCAGTTCTTC. The full variable domain, completed using reference TRBV9 and TRBJ2-1, is DSGVTQTPKHLITATGQRVTLRCSPRSGDLSVYWYQQSLDQGLQFLIQYYNGEERAKGNILERFSAQQFPDLHSELNLSSLELGDSALYFCASSGTGAVSYNEQFFGPGTRLTVL.

This clone was picked up a small number of times. V and J are TRBV25-1 and TRBJ2-7; weak D call: TRBD2 (5 bases). CDR1 and CDR2 from the germline V gene are MGHDK and SYGVNS. Trimming removed 5 bases at V and 3 bases at J, with 14 bases between. The CDR3 contains 14 residues. The CDR3 protein is CASSTGSPVYEQYF. In DNA form, the CDR3 reads TGTGCCAGCAGTACGGGGTCACCAGTCTACGAGCAGTACTTC.

This sequence joins TRBV30 and TRBJ2-7; TRBD1 matches 9 bases. The CDR3 extends over 15 amino acids. Unmatched junction bases numbered 4, after V lost 1 base and J lost 0 bases. The germline gives CDR1 GTSNPN, CDR2 SVGIG (reference sequence). The CDR3 coding sequence is TGTGCCTGGAGTGCCGGGACAGGGCTCTCCTACGAGCAGTACTTC. It is translated as CAWSAGTGLSYEQYF.

The V call is TRBV19, the J call TRBJ1-5; the D gene is possibly TRBD1 (6 bases). The CDR3 sequence is 13 residues long. V was trimmed by 7 bases and J by 4 bases, leaving 11 bases between them. Germline CDR1 LNHDA, CDR2 SQIVND (reference sequence). CDR3 in DNA: TGTGCCAGTACCCTGGGACAAAATCAGCCCCAGCATTTT. Its protein is CASTLGQNQPQHF.

The CDR3 sequence: CASSWGLAANEQFF. As DNA, the CDR3 is TGTGCCAGCAGCTGGGGACTAGCGGCCAATGAGCAGTTCTTC. This rearrangement joins TRBV7-3 to TRBJ2-1; 11 nucleotides align to TRBD2. This CDR3 is built from 14 residues. The V and J ends lost 4 bases and 6 bases, in that order; junction bases with no gene match: 2. Germline V gene data show CDR1 as SGHTA and CDR2 as FQGTGA. The whole variable domain, filled in from reference TRBV7-3 and TRBJ2-1, reads GAGVSQTPSNKVTEKGKYVELRCDPISGHTALYWYRQSLGQGPEFLIYFQGTGAADDSGLPNDRFFAVRPEGSVSTLKIQRTERGDSAVYLCASSWGLAANEQFFGPGTRLTVL.

This rearrangement joins TRBV27 to TRBJ2-1; maybe TRBD2 (6 bases). The CDR3 has 12 residues. Trimming took 6 bases from V and 10 from J, leaving 13 bases between them. CDR1 is MNHEY and CDR2 is SMNVEV in the germline V gene (reference sequence). The CDR3 protein is CASSSSLAEQFF. The CDR3 DNA reads as TGTGCCAGCAGCTCGTCTCTAGCGGAGCAGTTCTTC.

The rearrangement uses TRBV10-3 and TRBJ2-7; 9 bases fit TRBD2. CDR1 and CDR2 from the germline V gene are ENHRY and SYGVKD. The CDR3 length is 15 residues. The J segment lost 2 bases and the V segment lost 0 bases, leaving 2 bases of the junction unmatched. The DNA of the CDR3 is TGTGCCATCAGTGAGTCTAGCGGGGGCCCCTACGAGCAGTACTTC. Translated, it gives CAISESSGGPYEQYF.

This chain joins TRBV6-5 and TRBJ1-1; weak D call: TRBD1 (6 bases). This CDR3 has 14 amino acids. Germline V gives CDR1 MNHEY, CDR2 SVGAGI. V lost 0 bases to trimming and J lost 5 bases, with 10 bases between them. The CDR3 DNA reads TGTGCCAGCAGTTACTCGTCCGGACAGACTGAAGCTTTCTTT. Translation gives CASSYSSGQTEAFF.

This clone was recorded a few times. The rearrangement uses TRBV23-1 and TRBJ2-2; 7 bases fit TRBD1. TRBV23-1 is placed among ORFs of uncertain function. The trim removed 3 bases at V and 6 bases at J, leaving 13 bases unmatched. This CDR3 is 17 amino acids long. The CDR3 nucleotides read TGCGCCAGCAGTCATTGTTGGGAGAGGGGGCAGCCCGGGGAGCTGTTTTTT. It is translated as CASSHCWERGQPGELFF.

The rearrangement joins TRBV9 to TRBJ1-2, with 8 positions matching TRBD1. V lost 0 bases and J lost 2; bases outside the gene matches: 0. Per the germline V gene, CDR1 is SGDLS and CDR2 is YYNGEE. The CDR3 totals 14 residues. The DNA for the CDR3 is TGTGCCAGCAGCGTAGGGACAGGGAACTATGGCTACACCTTC. It codes for CASSVGTGNYGYTF.

In its sample, this clone was seen a few times. The V and J genes are TRBV4-3 and TRBJ2-3, with D perhaps TRBD1 (6 bases). Per the germline V gene, CDR1 is LGHNA and CDR2 is YSLEER. The ends were cut back, 4 bases at V and 2 bases at J, with 19 bases in the middle. CDR3 length: 17 amino acids. The CDR3 nucleotides are TGCGCCAGCAGCCGGGCGGTGGGGACACCCTTCACAGATACGCAGTATTTT. Translated, it gives CASSRAVGTPFTDTQYF.

This clone was seen a few times. V gene TRBV10-3 combines with J gene TRBJ1-1; unclear D gene. V gave up 0 bases and J gave up 7 bases, with 12 bases separating them. CDR1 is ENHRY and CDR2 is SYGVKD in the germline V gene. This CDR3 spans 14 amino acids. CDR3 in amino acids: CAISESPGSFEAFF. For the CDR3, the DNA is TGTGCCATCAGTGAGTCGCCGGGGAGTTTTGAAGCTTTCTTT.

The J gene is TRBJ1-1, the V gene TRBV7-8, with D unresolved. Germline CDR1 reads SGHVS; CDR2 reads FQNEAQ. V was shortened by 2 bases and J by 3 bases, with 16 bases between the two germline ends. The CDR3 contains 16 residues. The CDR3 region has the DNA TGTGCCAGCAGCTTAACCCGGCCCCGGGAGGACACTGAAGCTTTCTTT. This codes for CASSLTRPREDTEAFF.

The rearrangement joins TRBV7-9 to TRBJ2-7; possible D gene TRBD1, 6 bases. CDR1 and CDR2 from the germline V gene are SEHNR and FQNEAQ (reference sequence). There are 15 residues in the CDR3. Trimming pared 0 bases from V and 6 bases from J, leaving 15 bases between. The CDR3 region has the DNA TGTGCCAGCAGCTTAGCGACAGGAGTTGTTATCGAGCAGTACTTC. This encodes CASSLATGVVIEQYF.

This clone has a single count. V usage is TRBV7-9 and J usage is TRBJ1-3; D ambiguous. From germline, CDR1 is SEHNR and CDR2 FQNEAQ (reference sequence). Trimming left V 0 bases short and J 6 bases short, with 12 bases between. The CDR3 extends over 15 amino acids. This CDR3 is CASSLALLRENTIYF. The CDR3 coding sequence is TGTGCCAGCAGCTTAGCCCTCCTGAGGGAAAACACCATATATTTT.